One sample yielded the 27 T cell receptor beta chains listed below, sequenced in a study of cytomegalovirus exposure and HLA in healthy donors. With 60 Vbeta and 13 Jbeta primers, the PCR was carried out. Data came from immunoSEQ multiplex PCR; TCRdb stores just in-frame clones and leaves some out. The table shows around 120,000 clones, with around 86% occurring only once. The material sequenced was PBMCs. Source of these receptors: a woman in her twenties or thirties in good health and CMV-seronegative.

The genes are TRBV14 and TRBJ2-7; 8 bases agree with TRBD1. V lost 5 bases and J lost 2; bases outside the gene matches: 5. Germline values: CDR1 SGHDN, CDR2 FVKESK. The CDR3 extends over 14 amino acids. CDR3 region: CASSGPDRAYEQYF. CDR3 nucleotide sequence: TGTGCCAGCAGCGGACCGGACAGGGCCTACGAGCAGTACTTC.

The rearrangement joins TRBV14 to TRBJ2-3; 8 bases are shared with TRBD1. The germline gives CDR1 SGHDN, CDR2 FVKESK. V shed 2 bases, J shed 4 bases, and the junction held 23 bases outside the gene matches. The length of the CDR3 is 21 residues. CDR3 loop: CASSQPKQGGETDWQPDTQYF. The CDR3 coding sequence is TGTGCCAGCAGCCAACCAAAACAGGGGGGAGAGACGGACTGGCAGCCAGATACGCAGTATTTT.

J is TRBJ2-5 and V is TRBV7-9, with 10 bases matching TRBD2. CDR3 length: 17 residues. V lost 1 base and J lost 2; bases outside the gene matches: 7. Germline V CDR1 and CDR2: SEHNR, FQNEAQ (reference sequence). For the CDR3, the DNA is TGTGCCAGCAGCTTAGGCCTTAGCGGGAGGCCACAAGAGACCCAGTACTTC. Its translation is CASSLGLSGRPQETQYF. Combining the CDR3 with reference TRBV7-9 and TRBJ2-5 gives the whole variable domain DTGVSQNPRHKITKRGQNVTFRCDPISEHNRLYWYRQTLGQGPEFLTYFQNEAQLEKSRLLSDRFSAERPKGSFSTLEIQRTEQGDSAMYLCASSLGLSGRPQETQYFGPGTRLLVL.

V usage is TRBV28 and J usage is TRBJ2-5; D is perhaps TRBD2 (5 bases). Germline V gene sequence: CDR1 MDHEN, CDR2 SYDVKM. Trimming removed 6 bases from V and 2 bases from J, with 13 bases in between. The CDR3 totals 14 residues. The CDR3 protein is CASSRSSSQETQYF. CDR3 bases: TGTGCCAGCAGCCGATCTAGCTCTCAAGAGACCCAGTACTTC.

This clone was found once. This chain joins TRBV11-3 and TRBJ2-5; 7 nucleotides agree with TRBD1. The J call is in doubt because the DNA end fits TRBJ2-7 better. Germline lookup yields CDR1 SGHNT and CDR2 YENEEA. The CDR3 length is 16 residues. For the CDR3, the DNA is TGTGCCAGCAGCTTAGGGACAGGATCGACGGGGTACGAGCAGTACTTC. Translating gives CASSLGTGSTGYEQYF.

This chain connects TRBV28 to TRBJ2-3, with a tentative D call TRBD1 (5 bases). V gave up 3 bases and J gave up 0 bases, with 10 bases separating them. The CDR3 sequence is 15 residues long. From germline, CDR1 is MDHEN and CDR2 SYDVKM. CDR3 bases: TGTGCCAGCAGTTTGGGGCAGGGAAGCACAGATACGCAGTATTTT. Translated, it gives CASSLGQGSTDTQYF.

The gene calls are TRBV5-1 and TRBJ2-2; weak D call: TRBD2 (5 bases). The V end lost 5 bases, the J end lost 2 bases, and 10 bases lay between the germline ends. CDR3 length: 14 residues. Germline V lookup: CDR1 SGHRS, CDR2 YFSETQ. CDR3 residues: CASSGPGNTGELFF. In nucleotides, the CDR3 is TGCGCCAGCAGTGGTCCGGGAAACACCGGGGAGCTGTTTTTT.

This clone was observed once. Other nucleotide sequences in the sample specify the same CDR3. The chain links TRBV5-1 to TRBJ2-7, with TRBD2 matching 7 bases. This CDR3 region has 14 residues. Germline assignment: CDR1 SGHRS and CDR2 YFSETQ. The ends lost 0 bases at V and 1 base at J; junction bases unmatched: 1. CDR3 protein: CASSLAGGSYEQYF. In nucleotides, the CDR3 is TGCGCCAGCAGCTTGGCGGGAGGTTCCTACGAGCAGTACTTC.

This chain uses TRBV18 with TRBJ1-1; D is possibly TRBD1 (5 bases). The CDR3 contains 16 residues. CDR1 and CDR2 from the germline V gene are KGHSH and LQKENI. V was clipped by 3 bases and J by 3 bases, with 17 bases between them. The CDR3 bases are TGTGCCAGCTCACCCTCCCTGGGGGGAGGGTACACTGAAGCTTTCTTT. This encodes CASSPSLGGGYTEAFF.

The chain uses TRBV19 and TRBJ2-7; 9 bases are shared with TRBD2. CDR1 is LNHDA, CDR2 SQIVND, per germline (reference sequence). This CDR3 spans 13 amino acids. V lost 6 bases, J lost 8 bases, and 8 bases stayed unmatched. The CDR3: CASSSQREDKQYF. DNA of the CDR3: TGTGCCAGTAGCTCACAGCGGGAGGATAAGCAGTACTTC.

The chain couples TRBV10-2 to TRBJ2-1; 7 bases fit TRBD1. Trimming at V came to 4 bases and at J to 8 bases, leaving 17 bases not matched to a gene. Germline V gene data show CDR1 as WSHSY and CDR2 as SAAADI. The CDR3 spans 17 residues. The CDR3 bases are TGCGCCAGCAGTGTTGAGTTCCGAGGGGGCTTTGTGTATGAGCAGTTCTTC. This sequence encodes CASSVEFRGGFVYEQFF.

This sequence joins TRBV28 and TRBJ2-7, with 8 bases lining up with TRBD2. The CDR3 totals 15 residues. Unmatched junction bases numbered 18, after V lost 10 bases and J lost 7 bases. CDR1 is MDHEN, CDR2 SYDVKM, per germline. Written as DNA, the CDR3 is TGTGCCACCTCGGGGGGGCTAGCGGAAATTACGGAGCAGTACTTC. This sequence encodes CATSGGLAEITEQYF.

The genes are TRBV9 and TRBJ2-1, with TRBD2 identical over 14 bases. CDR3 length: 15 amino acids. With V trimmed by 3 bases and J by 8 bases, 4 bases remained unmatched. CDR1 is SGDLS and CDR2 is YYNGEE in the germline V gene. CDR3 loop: CASSGGLAGEDEQFF. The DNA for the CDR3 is TGTGCCAGCAGCGGGGGACTAGCGGGAGAAGATGAGCAGTTCTTC.

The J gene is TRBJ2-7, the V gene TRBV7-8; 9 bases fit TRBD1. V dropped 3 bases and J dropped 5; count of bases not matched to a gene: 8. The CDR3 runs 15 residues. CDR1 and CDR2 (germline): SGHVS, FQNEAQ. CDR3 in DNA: TGTGCCAGCAGCTTCAGAACAGGGGGCATGAACGAGCAGTACTTC. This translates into CASSFRTGGMNEQYF.

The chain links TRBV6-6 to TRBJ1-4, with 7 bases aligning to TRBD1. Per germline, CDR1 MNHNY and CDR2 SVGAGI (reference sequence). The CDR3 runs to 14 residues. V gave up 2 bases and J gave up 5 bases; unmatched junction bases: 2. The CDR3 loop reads CASSYGTENEKLFF. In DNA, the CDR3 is TGTGCCAGCAGTTACGGGACAGAGAATGAAAAACTGTTTTTT.

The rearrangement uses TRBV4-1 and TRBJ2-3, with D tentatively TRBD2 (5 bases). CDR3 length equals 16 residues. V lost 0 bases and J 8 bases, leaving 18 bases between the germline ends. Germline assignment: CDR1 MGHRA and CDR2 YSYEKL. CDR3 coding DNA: TGCGCCAGCAGCCAAGATTACCCCGGGATCACGGGTACGCAGTATTTT. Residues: CASSQDYPGITGTQYF.

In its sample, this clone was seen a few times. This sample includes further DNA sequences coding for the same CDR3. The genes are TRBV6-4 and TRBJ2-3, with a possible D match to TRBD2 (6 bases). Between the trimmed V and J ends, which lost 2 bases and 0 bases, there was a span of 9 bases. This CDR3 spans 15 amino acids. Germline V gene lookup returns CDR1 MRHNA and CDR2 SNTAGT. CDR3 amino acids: CASSDGTSSTDTQYF. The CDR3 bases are TGTGCCAGCAGTGACGGGACTTCTAGCACAGATACGCAGTATTTT.

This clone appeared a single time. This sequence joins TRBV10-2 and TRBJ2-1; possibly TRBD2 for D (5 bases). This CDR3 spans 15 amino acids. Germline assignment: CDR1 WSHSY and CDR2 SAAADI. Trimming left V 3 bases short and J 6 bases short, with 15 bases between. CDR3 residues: CASSDLASKRNEQFF. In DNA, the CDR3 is TGCGCCAGCAGTGACCTAGCTAGCAAACGCAATGAGCAGTTCTTC.

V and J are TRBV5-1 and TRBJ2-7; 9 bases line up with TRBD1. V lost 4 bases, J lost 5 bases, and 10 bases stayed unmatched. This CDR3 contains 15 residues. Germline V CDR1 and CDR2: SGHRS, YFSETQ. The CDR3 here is CASSGGGTGTNEQYF. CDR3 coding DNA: TGCGCCAGCAGCGGCGGTGGGACAGGGACCAACGAGCAGTACTTC.

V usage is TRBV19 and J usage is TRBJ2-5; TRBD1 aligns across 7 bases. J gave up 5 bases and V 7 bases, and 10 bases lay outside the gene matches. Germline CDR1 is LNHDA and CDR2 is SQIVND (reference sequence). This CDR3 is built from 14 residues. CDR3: CASTPTGIGETQYF. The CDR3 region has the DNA TGTGCCAGTACCCCGACAGGGATTGGGGAGACCCAGTACTTC.

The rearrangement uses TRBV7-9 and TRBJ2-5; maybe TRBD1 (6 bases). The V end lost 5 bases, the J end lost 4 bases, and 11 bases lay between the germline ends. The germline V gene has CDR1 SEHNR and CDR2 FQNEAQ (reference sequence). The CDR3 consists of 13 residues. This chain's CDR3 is CASSSTGLETQYF. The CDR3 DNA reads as TGTGCCAGCAGCAGTACAGGGTTAGAGACCCAGTACTTC.

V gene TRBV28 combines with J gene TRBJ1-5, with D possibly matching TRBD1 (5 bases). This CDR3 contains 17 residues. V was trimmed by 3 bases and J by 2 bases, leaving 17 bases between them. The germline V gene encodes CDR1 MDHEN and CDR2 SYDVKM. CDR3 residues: CASSFTTARGGNQPQHF. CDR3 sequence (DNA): TGTGCCAGCAGTTTCACTACAGCACGGGGGGGCAATCAGCCCCAGCATTTT.

CDR3 DNA: TGTGCCAGCAGCGTAGGAGGGAGCTCCTACGAGCAGTACTTC. Protein: CASSVGGSSYEQYF. The J gene is TRBJ2-7, the V gene TRBV9, with a tentative D call TRBD2 (5 bases). Germline V gives CDR1 SGDLS, CDR2 YYNGEE. CDR3 length equals 14 residues. Between the trimmed V and J ends, which lost 0 bases and 0 bases, there was a span of 7 bases.

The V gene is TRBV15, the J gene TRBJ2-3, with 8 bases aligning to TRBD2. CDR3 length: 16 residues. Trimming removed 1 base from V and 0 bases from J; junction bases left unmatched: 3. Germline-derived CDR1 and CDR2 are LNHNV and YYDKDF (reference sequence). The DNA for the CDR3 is TGTGCCACCAGCAGAGGGTTAGCGGGAAGCACAGATACGCAGTATTTT. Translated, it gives CATSRGLAGSTDTQYF.

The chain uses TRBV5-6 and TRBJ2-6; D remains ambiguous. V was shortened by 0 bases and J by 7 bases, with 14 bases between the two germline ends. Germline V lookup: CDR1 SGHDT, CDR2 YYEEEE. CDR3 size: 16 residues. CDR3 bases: TGTGCCAGCAGCTTGGCACAGTTCGCTTACGCCAACGTCCTGACTTTC. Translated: CASSLAQFAYANVLTF. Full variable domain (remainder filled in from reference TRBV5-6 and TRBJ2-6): DAGVTQSPTHLIKTRGQQVTLRCSPKSGHDTVSWYQQALGQGPQFIFQYYEEEERQRGNFPDRFSGHQFPNYSSELNVNALLLGDSALYLCASSLAQFAYANVLTFGAGSRLTVL.

The DNA for the CDR3 is TGCGCCAGCTCCTCTCTAGCGGGGATGAACACCGGGGAGCTGTTTTTT. This encodes CASSSLAGMNTGELFF. The genes are TRBV5-1 and TRBJ2-2; 9 bases map to TRBD2. Germline V lookup: CDR1 SGHRS, CDR2 YFSETQ. Trimming took 7 bases from V and 1 from J; bases not matched to a gene: 8. This CDR3 has 16 residues.

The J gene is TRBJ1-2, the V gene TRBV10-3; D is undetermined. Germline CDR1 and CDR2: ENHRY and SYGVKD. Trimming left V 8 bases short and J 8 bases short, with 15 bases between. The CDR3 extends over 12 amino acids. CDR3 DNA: TGTGCCATCCCGAGCGGATTGGGGGGCTACACCTTC. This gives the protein CAIPSGLGGYTF.